These 22 T cell receptor beta chains came from one sample sequenced in a study of OX40 agonist ivuxolimab in advanced cancers. Assay used: immunoSEQ multiplex PCR; TCRdb lists only in-frame clones, some missing. This sample has more than 100,000 clones, with approximately 94% found just once. The specimen comprised CD4+ or CD8+ T cells sorted from blood, sampled in a trial of the OX40 agonist ivuxolimab. All receptors derive from an adult with an advanced solid tumor such as melanoma, head and neck, liver or kidney cancer.

A single count supports this clone. The genes are TRBV6-5 and TRBJ2-2; D possibly corresponds to TRBD2 (6 bases). Germline V lookup: CDR1 MNHEY, CDR2 SVGAGI. The ends were cut back, 6 bases at V and 6 bases at J, with 14 bases in the middle. There are 14 residues in the CDR3. This chain's CDR3 is CASRDGGGAGELFF. The CDR3 DNA reads TGTGCCAGCAGAGACGGGGGAGGCGCCGGGGAGCTGTTTTTT.

This CDR3 is CASTSDRGSEQFF. The CDR3 DNA is TGTGCCAGCACGTCGGACAGGGGGAGCGAGCAGTTCTTC. V and J are TRBV6-5 and TRBJ2-1; the match to TRBD1 covers 10 bases. Looked up from germline, CDR1 is MNHEY and CDR2 is SVGAGI. The CDR3 totals 13 residues. J lost 10 bases, V lost 7 bases, and 7 bases had no gene match.

The chain links TRBV14 to TRBJ2-5; 8 bases line up with TRBD2. Germline assignment: CDR1 SGHDN and CDR2 FVKESK. J lost 3 bases, V lost 4 bases, and 4 bases had no gene match. There are 14 residues in the CDR3. The CDR3 reads CASSLRGLEETQYF. In nucleotides, the CDR3 is TGTGCCAGCAGCCTTAGGGGACTAGAAGAGACCCAGTACTTC.

For the CDR3, the DNA is TGTGCCATCAGTGAGTCCCCGGGACAAGTCTCTGGGGCCAACGTCCTGACTTTC. Its translation is CAISESPGQVSGANVLTF. The J gene is TRBJ2-6, the V gene TRBV10-3; a possible D gene is TRBD1 (6 bases). CDR1 ENHRY and CDR2 SYGVKD come from the germline V gene. This CDR3 spans 18 amino acids. The V gene lost 0 bases and the J gene lost 0 bases, with 12 bases spanning the gap.

The chain carries TRBV7-2 and TRBJ1-5, with D maybe TRBD1 (5 bases). The germline CDR1 and CDR2 sequences are SGHTA and FQGNSA. This CDR3 is 13 amino acids long. The V and J ends lost 5 bases and 5 bases respectively, with 10 bases between them. CDR3 in DNA: TGTGCCAGCAGCCAAGGGGAGGATCAGCCCCAGCATTTT. Protein sequence: CASSQGEDQPQHF.

The chain uses TRBV6-6 and TRBJ1-5; D might be TRBD1 (5 bases). Trimming cost V 2 bases and J 2 bases, with 7 bases left between them. There are 14 residues in the CDR3. Germline V CDR1 and CDR2: MNHNY, SVGAGI (reference sequence). CDR3 sequence (DNA): TGTGCCAGCAGTTACCAGGGTGGCAATCAGCCCCAGCATTTT. This sequence encodes CASSYQGGNQPQHF.

The rearrangement links TRBV7-2 to TRBJ2-4; no clear D. V was pared by 3 bases and J by 4 bases, with 7 bases between. The CDR3 is made up of 13 amino acids. Germline V lookup: CDR1 SGHTA, CDR2 FQGNSA. CDR3 residues: CASSFPGKNIQYF. CDR3 nucleotide sequence: TGTGCCAGCAGCTTTCCGGGTAAAAACATTCAGTACTTC.

In this sample, this clone is large. The chain joins TRBV19 to TRBJ2-5; D gene uncertain. Trimming left V 2 bases short and J 1 base short, with 5 bases between. This CDR3 region has 13 residues. Looked up from germline, CDR1 is LNHDA and CDR2 is SQIVND (reference sequence). The CDR3 spells CASSIFPQETQYF. The CDR3 nucleotides are TGTGCCAGTAGTATATTCCCCCAAGAGACCCAGTACTTC.

V usage is TRBV5-1 and J usage is TRBJ1-1; 7 nucleotides line up with TRBD1. The trim removed 0 bases at V and 4 bases at J, leaving 6 bases unmatched. From germline, CDR1 is SGHRS and CDR2 YFSETQ. The CDR3 runs 15 residues. The DNA for the CDR3 is TGCGCCAGCAGCTTGGACGGGCAGGGGGGCACTGAAGCTTTCTTT. Protein: CASSLDGQGGTEAFF.

The J gene is TRBJ1-4, the V gene TRBV28; no reliable D call. Trimming removed 3 bases from V and 2 bases from J, with 13 bases in between. The V gene's germline CDR1 is MDHEN and CDR2 SYDVKM. The CDR3 has 16 amino acids. The CDR3 loop reads CASSFLGRRTNEKLFF. In nucleotides, the CDR3 is TGTGCCAGCAGTTTCCTGGGGAGACGGACTAATGAAAAACTGTTTTTT.

This chain joins TRBV6-6 and TRBJ1-6; no reliable D call. V was pared by 0 bases and J by 3 bases, with 6 bases between. CDR3 length: 15 amino acids. Per germline, CDR1 MNHNY and CDR2 SVGAGI (reference sequence). The CDR3 loop reads CASSYSGIYNSPLHF. The DNA for the CDR3 is TGTGCCAGCAGTTACTCGGGGATCTATAATTCACCCCTCCACTTT.

This chain links TRBV19 with TRBJ1-1; D is unresolved. The CDR3 extends over 14 amino acids. CDR1 and CDR2 (germline): LNHDA, SQIVND (reference sequence). Trimming removed 6 bases from V and 4 bases from J, with 15 bases in between. CDR3 in DNA: TGTGCCAGTAGGATCGAAGGCTTGAGCACTGAAGCTTTCTTT. The encoded protein is CASRIEGLSTEAFF.

The V gene is TRBV15, the J gene TRBJ2-3; 7 nucleotides align to TRBD2. V lost 0 bases and J lost 3; bases outside the gene matches: 12. Germline V gives CDR1 LNHNV, CDR2 YYDKDF (reference sequence). This CDR3 is 18 amino acids long. In DNA form, the CDR3 reads TGTGCCACCAGCAGAGATCTGAGCGCCGGGGGGATAACAGATACGCAGTATTTT. Amino acid sequence: CATSRDLSAGGITDTQYF.

The chain is built from TRBV11-3 and TRBJ2-7, with TRBD1 matching over 8 bases. Germline V lookup: CDR1 SGHNT, CDR2 YENEEA. Unmatched junction bases numbered 3, after V lost 5 bases and J lost 3 bases. CDR3 length equals 13 residues. In DNA, the CDR3 is TGTGCCAGCAGCCCGGGGACAGGCTACGAGCAGTACTTC. Protein: CASSPGTGYEQYF.

The CDR3 region is CASSTSGQLTGELFF. In nucleotides, the CDR3 is TGTGCCAGCAGTACATCGGGACAACTCACCGGGGAGCTGTTTTTT. The V gene is TRBV28, the J gene TRBJ2-2, with D possibly being TRBD1 (6 bases). The CDR3 covers 15 residues. CDR1 and CDR2 from the germline V gene are MDHEN and SYDVKM. Trimming took 5 bases from V and 4 from J, leaving 14 bases between them.

The V gene is TRBV6-4, the J gene TRBJ2-3; tentatively, D is TRBD2 (6 bases). V was shortened by 4 bases and J by 0 bases, with 11 bases between the two germline ends. The CDR3 is 15 residues long. From germline, CDR1 is MRHNA and CDR2 SNTAGT. CDR3: CASSVAVLSTDTQYF. The DNA of the CDR3 is TGTGCCAGCAGTGTAGCGGTTCTTAGCACAGATACGCAGTATTTT.

V and J are TRBV10-2 and TRBJ1-4, with 7 nucleotides matching TRBD1. In germline, CDR1 is WSHSY, CDR2 SAAADI. Unmatched junction bases numbered 13, after V lost 0 bases and J lost 0 bases. CDR3 size: 20 residues. CDR3 protein: CASSESPPQGVSATNEKLFF. In DNA form, the CDR3 reads TGCGCCAGCAGTGAGTCGCCCCCCCAGGGGGTGAGTGCAACTAATGAAAAACTGTTTTTT.

DNA for the CDR3: TGTGCCAGCAGTGGGCAGGGAGGCCCCTACGAGCAGTACTTC. It encodes CASSGQGGPYEQYF. The rearrangement links TRBV6-5 to TRBJ2-7, with D possibly being TRBD2 (6 bases). Germline values: CDR1 MNHEY, CDR2 SVGAGI. This CDR3 has 14 residues. Trimming removed 5 bases at V and 2 bases at J, with 13 bases between.

This chain links TRBV5-1 with TRBJ2-1; D not resolved. This CDR3 region has 15 residues. The V and J ends lost 6 bases and 5 bases respectively, with 18 bases between them. Per germline, CDR1 SGHRS and CDR2 YFSETQ. CDR3 bases: TGCGCCAGCACCTCCTTTCGACCCGCGAACAATGAGCAGTTCTTC. Its translation is CASTSFRPANNEQFF.

The rearrangement joins TRBV4-2 to TRBJ2-1, with D possibly matching TRBD2 (5 bases). The CDR3 loop spans 16 amino acids. Germline V gene lookup returns CDR1 LGHNA and CDR2 YNFKEQ. With 0 bases removed from V and 3 bases from J, the gap between germline ends came to 12 bases. CDR3 in DNA: TGTGCCAGCAGCCAAGAGAGGGCGTGGAACTACAATGAGCAGTTCTTC. Its translation: CASSQERAWNYNEQFF.

The J gene is TRBJ1-1, the V gene TRBV19; D is ambiguous. Germline V gene lookup returns CDR1 LNHDA and CDR2 SQIVND (reference sequence). The CDR3 runs 15 residues. With 5 bases removed from V and 1 base from J, the gap between germline ends came to 14 bases. The CDR3 region is CASSQHKQPNTEAFF. The CDR3 DNA reads as TGTGCCAGTAGTCAGCATAAACAGCCGAACACTGAAGCTTTCTTT. Filled out from reference TRBV19 and TRBJ1-1, the complete variable domain reads DGGITQSPKYLFRKEGQNVTLSCEQNLNHDAMYWYRQDPGQGLRLIYYSQIVNDFQKGDIAEGYSVSREKKESFPLTVTSAQKNPTAFYLCASSQHKQPNTEAFFGQGTRLTVV.

In its sample, this clone was seen once. The chain carries TRBV11-3 and TRBJ1-5, with a weak D call TRBD1 (6 bases). The CDR3 covers 14 residues. The germline V gene encodes CDR1 SGHNT and CDR2 YENEEA. V shed 1 base and J shed 7 bases, with 11 bases lying between them. CDR3: CASSLGRGGQPQHF. The CDR3 bases are TGTGCCAGCAGCTTAGGCAGGGGAGGACAGCCCCAGCATTTT.